This T cell receptor beta chain was obtained from a study of blood T cell repertoires in COVID-19. About the research overall: Material from acute and convalescent COVID-19 was sourced from the United States, Italy and Spain. PBMCs, B-cell-depleted T cells, or T cells provided the cDNA or gDNA that made up the material.

Source study methods: Reference gene primer amplification gave nucleated cell count estimates. Clones were read by immunoSEQ multiplex PCR, and TCRdb kept only the in-frame ones, dropping some. V, J and clone size are those of that table, while D and trimming were read from the DNA. The table records some 200,000 clones, 88% of them present only once. CDR1 is SGDLS and CDR2 is YYNGEE in the germline V gene. Trimming took off 0 bases at V and 0 bases at J, with 10 bases between the two ends. This CDR3 comprises 16 residues. The study assigned cohorts using participant-reported clinical history. The rearrangement links TRBV9 to TRBJ1-5; perhaps TRBD1 as D (6 bases). The sample was PBMCs or T cells enriched from blood (not recorded which). This clonotype originated in a woman aged 25-40 years who had recovered from COVID-19. CDR3 sequence (DNA): TGTGCCAGCAGCGTAGGGACAGAAAATAGCAATCAGCCCCAGCATTTT. This codes for CASSVGTENSNQPQHF. The entire variable domain, with the rest obtained from reference TRBV9 and TRBJ1-5, is as follows: DSGVTQTPKHLITATGQRVTLRCSPRSGDLSVYWYQQSLDQGLQFLIQYYNGEERAKGNILERFSAQQFPDLHSELNLSSLELGDSALYFCASSVGTENSNQPQHFGDGTRLSIL.